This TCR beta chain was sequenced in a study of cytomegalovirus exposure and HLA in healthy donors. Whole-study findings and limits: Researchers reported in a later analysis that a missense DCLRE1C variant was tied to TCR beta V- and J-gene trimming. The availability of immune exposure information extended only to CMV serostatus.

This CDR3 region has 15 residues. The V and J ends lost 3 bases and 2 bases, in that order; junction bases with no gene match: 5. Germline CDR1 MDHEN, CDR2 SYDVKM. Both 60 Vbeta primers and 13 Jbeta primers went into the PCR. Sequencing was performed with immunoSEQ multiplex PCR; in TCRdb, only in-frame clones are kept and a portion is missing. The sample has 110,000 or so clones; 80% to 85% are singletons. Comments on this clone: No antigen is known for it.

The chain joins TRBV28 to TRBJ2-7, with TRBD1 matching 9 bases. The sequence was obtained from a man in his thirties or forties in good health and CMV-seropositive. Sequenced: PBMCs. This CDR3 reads CASSFPRQGAYEQYF. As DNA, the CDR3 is TGTGCCAGCAGTTTCCCTAGACAGGGGGCCTACGAGCAGTACTTC. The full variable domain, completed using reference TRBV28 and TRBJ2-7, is DVKVTQSSRYLVKRTGEKVFLECVQDMDHENMFWYRQDPGLGLRLIYFSYDVKMKEKGDIPEGYSVSREKKERFSLILESASTNQTSMYLCASSFPRQGAYEQYFGPGTRLTVT.